This T cell receptor beta chain was found in a study of blood T cell repertoires in COVID-19. On the study more broadly: Sites across the United States, Italy and Spain contributed samples from acute and convalescent COVID-19. Nucleic acid was either cDNA or gDNA, and it came from T cells, B-cell-depleted T cells, or PBMCs.

Per the study methods: Nucleated cell counts were estimated from reference gene primer amplification. This table comes from immunoSEQ multiplex PCR, and its TCRdb copy is limited to in-frame clones, with some not included. V and J calls and clone size follow that table, whereas D and trimming were derived from the DNA. The data contain roughly 120,000 clones, 82% of them singletons. This clone occurred once. Sequencing was carried out using peripheral blood. This TCR came from a woman aged 55-69 years with acute or convalescent COVID-19.

The CDR3, as DNA: TGTGCCAGCAGCTTATGGGACAGGGGAAACTATGGCTACACCTTC. This translates into CASSLWDRGNYGYTF. The rearrangement links TRBV7-9 to TRBJ1-2; TRBD1 aligns across 10 bases. This CDR3 spans 15 amino acids. Per the germline V gene, CDR1 is SEHNR and CDR2 is FQNEAQ (reference sequence). V was pared by 2 bases and J by 2 bases, with 2 bases of the junction left unmatched.